A single sample is the source of the 30 T cell receptor beta chains below, sequenced in a study of TIL therapy for anti-PD-1-resistant metastatic lung cancer. The libraries were made with immunoSEQ v3. Measured with immunoSEQ multiplex PCR; TCRdb has only the in-frame clones, and not every one. The table lists some 13,000 clones, approximately 72% of them singletons. Time point noted: pre-treatment sample, taken before nivolumab and TIL therapy. Most excised metastases sampled were pleural nodules or supraclavicular lymph nodes. The input for sequencing was tumor tissue, taken at baseline. Source of these receptors: a woman aged 25 to 80 with non-small cell lung cancer.

The gene calls are TRBV29-1 and TRBJ2-1; D perhaps matches TRBD1 (6 bases). CDR3 size: 14 residues. Trimming removed 6 bases at V and 0 bases at J, with 12 bases between. Germline values: CDR1 SQVTM, CDR2 ANQGSEA. The DNA for the CDR3 is TGCAGCGTGGAGGACAGTATCTCCTACAATGAGCAGTTCTTC. This gives the protein CSVEDSISYNEQFF.

The genes are TRBV5-1 and TRBJ1-1; no clear D gene. Germline values: CDR1 SGHRS, CDR2 YFSETQ. V was pared by 4 bases and J by 1 base, with 14 bases between. The length of the CDR3 is 15 residues. The CDR3 DNA reads TGCGCCAGCAGCCGAGCCCCGTTTGGGAACACTGAAGCTTTCTTT. Translated, it gives CASSRAPFGNTEAFF.

The V gene is TRBV28, the J gene TRBJ1-3, with D tentatively TRBD1 (5 bases). CDR3 length: 14 amino acids. Trimming removed 6 bases at V and 2 bases at J, with 11 bases between. Germline CDR1 reads MDHEN; CDR2 reads SYDVKM. The CDR3 DNA is TGTGCCAGCAGACTCACAGGAGCTGGAAACACCATATATTTT. Its translation: CASRLTGAGNTIYF.

The chain combines TRBV27 with TRBJ1-2; D not resolved. Germline loops: CDR1 MNHEY, CDR2 SMNVEV (reference sequence). This CDR3 contains 11 residues. Trimming cost V 8 bases and J 1 base, with 5 bases left between them. CDR3 loop: CASFSNYGYTF. The CDR3 DNA follows: TGTGCCAGCTTTAGTAACTATGGCTACACCTTC.

The chain uses TRBV7-3 and TRBJ1-4; TRBD1 matches at 7 bases. Losses at the gene ends were 5 bases for V and 5 bases for J; bases not matched to a gene: 5. The CDR3 covers 14 residues. Germline V lookup: CDR1 SGHTA, CDR2 FQGTGA. In DNA, the CDR3 is TGTGCCAGCAGCATCGACAGGGTCAATGAAAAACTGTTTTTT. It encodes CASSIDRVNEKLFF.

The chain couples TRBV5-4 to TRBJ2-7, with TRBD2 as a possible D gene (5 bases). The CDR3 has 12 amino acids. Looked up from germline, CDR1 is SGHNT and CDR2 is YYREEE (reference sequence). The V end was cut by 4 bases, the J end by 6 bases, with 11 bases between. CDR3 nucleotides: TGTGCCAGCAGCCCTGGAGGTTCCGAGCAGTACTTC. This gives the protein CASSPGGSEQYF.

In its sample, this clone ranks as medium-sized (0.01 to 0.1%). The rearrangement joins TRBV7-3 to TRBJ1-2, with D unclear. The CDR3 spans 14 residues. CDR1 and CDR2 from the germline V gene are SGHTA and FQGTGA. Trimming removed 6 bases at V and 2 bases at J, with 13 bases between. Here the CDR3 DNA reads TGTGCCAGCAGTGACCGGACGGGGAACTATGGCTACACCTTC. Translated, it gives CASSDRTGNYGYTF.

This clone was counted a single time. CDR3 protein: CASSSGLAGEETQYF. The CDR3 region has the DNA TGTGCCAGCAGCTCGGGACTAGCGGGGGAAGAGACCCAGTACTTC. V usage is TRBV7-9 and J usage is TRBJ2-5; 14 bases are a match to TRBD2. CDR1 SEHNR and CDR2 FQNEAQ come from the germline V gene (reference sequence). With 4 bases clipped from V and 3 bases from J, the junction kept 1 base outside the gene matches. This CDR3 is built from 15 residues.

In its sample, this clone was seen a few times. V is TRBV6-5 and J is TRBJ1-6; 7 nucleotides align to TRBD1. Germline-derived CDR1 and CDR2 are MNHEY and SVGAGI. CDR3 size: 13 residues. J lost 7 bases, V lost 8 bases, and 5 bases had no gene match. Written as DNA, the CDR3 is TGTGCCAGCCAACAGGGGTGGAATTCACCCCTCCACTTT. This translates into CASQQGWNSPLHF.

The V gene is TRBV18, the J gene TRBJ1-1, with 7 nucleotides matching TRBD1. Germline V gene data show CDR1 as KGHSH and CDR2 as LQKENI. There are 18 residues in the CDR3. V trimming: 4 bases; J trimming: 2 bases; junction bases outside the gene matches: 16. The CDR3 is CASSRFSVRQGSNTEAFF. For the CDR3, the DNA is TGTGCCAGCTCACGATTCTCGGTTAGACAGGGCAGTAACACTGAAGCTTTCTTT.

CDR3 coding DNA: TGCGCCAGCAGCCAAGATGTGAGGGGAGAAGATACGCAGTATTTT. Translation: CASSQDVRGEDTQYF. The genes are TRBV4-3 and TRBJ2-3; D may match TRBD1 or TRBD2 (5 bases each). The germline V gene has CDR1 LGHNA and CDR2 YSLEER. Trimming cost V 0 bases and J 5 bases, with 12 bases left between them. The CDR3 sequence is 15 residues long.

This chain connects TRBV28 to TRBJ2-1; D is unclear. The CDR3 runs 11 residues. V lost 6 bases, J lost 7 bases, and 7 bases lay in between. Germline V gene lookup returns CDR1 MDHEN and CDR2 SYDVKM. CDR3 coding DNA: TGTGCCAGCAGCCGCGGTAATGAGCAGTTCTTC. It codes for CASSRGNEQFF.

V is TRBV19 and J is TRBJ2-2, with TRBD1 matching 10 bases. There are 16 residues in the CDR3. Germline trimming cut 2 bases from V and 5 bases from J; bases unmatched to any gene: 5. Germline loops: CDR1 LNHDA, CDR2 SQIVND (reference sequence). The CDR3 DNA sequence: TGTGCCAGTAGTATACTGGGACAGGGGTTAACCGGGGAGCTGTTTTTT. Protein product: CASSILGQGLTGELFF.

This sequence joins TRBV7-2 and TRBJ2-2; D may be TRBD2 (6 bases). CDR3 length: 16 residues. CDR1 and CDR2 from the germline V gene are SGHTA and FQGNSA. Trimming took 1 base from V and 4 from J, leaving 13 bases between them. In DNA form, the CDR3 reads TGTGCCAGCAGCTTAGGCGGGATTGGGTTCACCGGGGAGCTGTTTTTT. Encoded protein: CASSLGGIGFTGELFF.

This clone was counted between two and nine times. The chain is built from TRBV2 and TRBJ1-5; a weak D match, TRBD1 (5 bases). The CDR3 extends over 16 amino acids. Germline V gives CDR1 SNHLY, CDR2 FYNNEI. V lost 6 bases to trimming and J lost 7 bases, with 22 bases between them. The CDR3 nucleotides are TGTGCCAGCAGCGGTCCCACAAGACCAACAGGACAGCCCCAGCATTTT. Translation gives CASSGPTRPTGQPQHF.

The chain carries TRBV11-2 and TRBJ2-1; D remains unclear. The CDR3 covers 13 residues. Trimming left V 1 base short and J 3 bases short, with 4 bases between. The germline CDR1 and CDR2 sequences are SGHAT and FQNNGV. The CDR3 nucleotides are TGTGCCAGCAGCTTAGGGGGCTACAATGAGCAGTTCTTC. This translates into CASSLGGYNEQFF.

The gene calls are TRBV4-3 and TRBJ2-7; D not certain. The CDR3 length is 15 residues. V gave up 0 bases and J gave up 2 bases, with 11 bases separating them. Germline V lookup: CDR1 LGHNA, CDR2 YSLEER. The CDR3 DNA is TGCGCCAGCAGCCAAGATTACAGTACAGCCTACGAGCAGTACTTC. As protein: CASSQDYSTAYEQYF.

This clone turned up a few times. CDR3 amino acids: CASRLTGVGNTIYF. The CDR3 coding sequence is TGTGCCAGCAGATTGACAGGGGTTGGAAACACCATATATTTT. The genes are TRBV6-6 and TRBJ1-3; 8 bases match TRBD1. The CDR3 runs to 14 residues. With 6 bases clipped from V and 3 bases from J, the junction kept 4 bases outside the gene matches. Germline loops: CDR1 MNHNY, CDR2 SVGAGI (reference sequence).

This sequence joins TRBV15 and TRBJ2-2, with D possibly matching TRBD2 (6 bases). The CDR3 contains 15 residues. CDR1 and CDR2 (germline): LNHNV, YYDKDF (reference sequence). V shed 1 base and J shed 1 base, with 7 bases lying between them. The CDR3 loop is CATSRGAGNTGELFF. The CDR3 bases are TGTGCCACCAGCAGAGGAGCGGGGAACACCGGGGAGCTGTTTTTT. Variable domain in full (rest from reference TRBV15 and TRBJ2-2): DAMVIQNPRYQVTQFGKPVTLSCSQTLNHNVMYWYQQKSSQAPKLLFHYYDKDFNNEADTPDNFQSRRPNTSFCFLDIRSPGLGDTAMYLCATSRGAGNTGELFFGEGSRLTVL.

V and J are TRBV18 and TRBJ1-2; D is possibly TRBD1 (6 bases). The CDR3 is 14 residues long. Germline lookup yields CDR1 KGHSH and CDR2 LQKENI. V shed 6 bases and J shed 6 bases, with 17 bases lying between them. CDR3 sequence reads: CASSPGQGPDGYTF. The CDR3 coding sequence is TGTGCCAGCTCGCCAGGCCAGGGGCCGGATGGCTACACCTTC.

By its share, this clone is medium-sized. The chain recombines TRBV4-1 with TRBJ2-7, with no clear D. This CDR3 region has 14 residues. CDR1 is MGHRA, CDR2 YSYEKL, per germline. With 2 bases removed from V and 1 base from J, the gap between germline ends came to 9 bases. The CDR3 DNA reads as TGCGCCAGCAGCCAAATAAGAGCTTCCTACGAGCAGTACTTC. This gives the protein CASSQIRASYEQYF.

This sequence joins TRBV5-4 and TRBJ2-5; 8 bases are a match to TRBD2. Trimming cost V 4 bases and J 3 bases; bases outside gene matches: 11. From germline, CDR1 is SGHNT and CDR2 YYREEE (reference sequence). The CDR3 consists of 16 residues. Written as DNA, the CDR3 is TGTGCCAGCAGCACCAAAACTAGCGGTAAAAAAGAGACCCAGTACTTC. Translation gives CASSTKTSGKKETQYF.

This clone was detected a few times. The rearrangement uses TRBV2 and TRBJ2-7; tentatively, D is TRBD1 (5 bases). The length of the CDR3 is 14 residues. The V end lost 7 bases, the J end lost 0 bases, and 13 bases lay between the germline ends. Germline CDR1 SNHLY, CDR2 FYNNEI. This chain's CDR3 is CASNGQGGSYEQYF. CDR3 sequence (DNA): TGTGCCAGCAATGGACAAGGTGGCTCCTACGAGCAGTACTTC.

The chain is built from TRBV6-5 and TRBJ1-2, with D possibly matching TRBD1 (6 bases). Germline CDR1 and CDR2: MNHEY and SVGAGI. Trimming removed 5 bases from V and 3 bases from J, with 7 bases in between. The CDR3 sequence is 12 residues long. The CDR3 spells CASSTGYYGYTF. Written as DNA, the CDR3 is TGTGCCAGCAGTACAGGGTACTATGGCTACACCTTC.

This rearrangement joins TRBV27 to TRBJ1-5; D gene ambiguous. CDR1 MNHEY and CDR2 SMNVEV come from the germline V gene (reference sequence). The CDR3 contains 15 residues. The V end was cut by 6 bases, the J end by 6 bases, with 18 bases between. Here the CDR3 reads CASRPSTSPSQPQHF. CDR3 sequence (DNA): TGTGCCAGCAGACCTTCCACCTCTCCTAGTCAGCCCCAGCATTTT.

The chain employs TRBV25-1 and TRBJ1-6; D gene ambiguous. CDR1 and CDR2 from the germline V gene are MGHDK and SYGVNS. The CDR3 has 17 amino acids. V lost 0 bases, J lost 9 bases, and 18 bases lay in between. CDR3 residues: CASSEYVVAMGGSPLHF. The CDR3 nucleotides are TGTGCCAGCAGTGAATATGTGGTCGCTATGGGAGGTTCACCCCTCCACTTT.

The rearrangement joins TRBV11-3 to TRBJ2-1; no definite D call. The V gene's germline CDR1 is SGHNT and CDR2 YENEEA. CDR3 length: 13 amino acids. V was pared by 2 bases and J by 8 bases, with 10 bases between. The CDR3 spells CASSLIFQDEQFF. CDR3 bases: TGTGCCAGCAGCTTAATCTTCCAGGATGAGCAGTTCTTC. Based on the CDR3 plus reference TRBV11-3 and TRBJ2-1, the full variable domain is EAGVVQSPRYKIIEKKQPVAFWCNPISGHNTLYWYLQNLGQGPELLIRYENEEAVDDSQLPKDRFSAERLKGVDSTLKIQPAELGDSAVYLCASSLIFQDEQFFGPGTRLTVL.

The J gene is TRBJ2-1, the V gene TRBV6-1; TRBD1 agrees at 11 bases. The junction had 1 base not matched to a gene; V was cut back by 3 bases and J by 3 bases. Germline V gene sequence: CDR1 MNHNS, CDR2 SASEGT. This CDR3 has 15 amino acids. CDR3 DNA sequence: TGTGCCAGCAGTGAGGGACAGGGGGGCTACAATGAGCAGTTCTTC. Protein: CASSEGQGGYNEQFF.

The chain joins TRBV30 to TRBJ1-2, with 10 positions matching TRBD1. This CDR3 comprises 18 residues. J gave up 7 bases and V 2 bases, and 19 bases lay outside the gene matches. In germline, CDR1 is GTSNPN, CDR2 SVGIG (reference sequence). This chain's CDR3 is CAWSSLGDRGGGVLGYTF. DNA of the CDR3: TGTGCCTGGAGTTCCCTGGGGGACAGGGGCGGTGGAGTACTTGGCTACACCTTC.

This rearrangement joins TRBV7-8 to TRBJ1-5, with D possibly being TRBD1 (5 bases). The germline CDR1 and CDR2 sequences are SGHVS and FQNEAQ. This CDR3 is 13 amino acids long. Trimming removed 5 bases from V and 4 bases from J, with 9 bases in between. The CDR3 loop reads CASSIEGNQPQHF. Written as DNA, the CDR3 is TGTGCCAGCAGCATCGAGGGGAATCAGCCCCAGCATTTT.